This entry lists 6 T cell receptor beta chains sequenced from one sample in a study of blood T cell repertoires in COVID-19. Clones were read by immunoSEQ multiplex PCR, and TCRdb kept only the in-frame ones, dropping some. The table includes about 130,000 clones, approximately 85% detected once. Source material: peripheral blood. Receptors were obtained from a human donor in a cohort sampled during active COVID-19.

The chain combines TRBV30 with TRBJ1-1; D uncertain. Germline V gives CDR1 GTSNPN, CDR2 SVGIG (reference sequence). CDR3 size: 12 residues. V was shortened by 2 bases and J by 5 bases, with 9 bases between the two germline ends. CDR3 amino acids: CAWSRGITEAFF. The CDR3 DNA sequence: TGTGCCTGGAGTCGGGGTATAACTGAAGCTTTCTTT.

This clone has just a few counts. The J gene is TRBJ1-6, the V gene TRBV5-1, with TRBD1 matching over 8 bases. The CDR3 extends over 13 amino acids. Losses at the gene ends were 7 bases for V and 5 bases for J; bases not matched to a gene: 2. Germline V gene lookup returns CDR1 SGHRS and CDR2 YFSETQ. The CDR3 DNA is TGCGCCAGCTCGGACAGGGATAATTCACCCCTCCACTTT. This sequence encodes CASSDRDNSPLHF.

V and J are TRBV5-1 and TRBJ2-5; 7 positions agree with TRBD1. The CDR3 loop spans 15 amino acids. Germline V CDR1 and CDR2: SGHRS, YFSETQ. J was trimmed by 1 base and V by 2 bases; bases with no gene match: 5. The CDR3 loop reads CASSFQTGSQETQYF. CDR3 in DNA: TGCGCCAGCAGCTTCCAGACAGGGTCCCAAGAGACCCAGTACTTC.

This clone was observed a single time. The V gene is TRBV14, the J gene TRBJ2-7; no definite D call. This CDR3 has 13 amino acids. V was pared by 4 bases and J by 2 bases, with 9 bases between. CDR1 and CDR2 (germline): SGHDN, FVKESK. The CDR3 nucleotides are TGTGCCAGCAGCCCTATCGTCCCCTACGAGCAGTACTTC. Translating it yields CASSPIVPYEQYF. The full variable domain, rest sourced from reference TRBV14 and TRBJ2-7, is EAGVTQFPSHSVIEKGQTVTLRCDPISGHDNLYWYRRVMGKEIKFLLHFVKESKQDESGMPNNRFLAERTGGTYSTLKVQPAELEDSGVYFCASSPIVPYEQYFGPGTRLTVT.

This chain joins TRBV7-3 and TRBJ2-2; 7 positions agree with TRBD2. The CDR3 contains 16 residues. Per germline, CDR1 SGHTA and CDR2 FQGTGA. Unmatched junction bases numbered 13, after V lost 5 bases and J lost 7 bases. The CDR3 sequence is CASSPSFWGGNGELFF. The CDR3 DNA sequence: TGTGCCAGCAGCCCCTCCTTTTGGGGGGGGAACGGGGAGCTGTTTTTT.

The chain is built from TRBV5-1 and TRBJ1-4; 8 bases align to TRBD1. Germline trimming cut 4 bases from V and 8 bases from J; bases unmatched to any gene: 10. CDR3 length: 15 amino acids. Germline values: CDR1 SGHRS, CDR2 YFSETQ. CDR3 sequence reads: CASSASGGALEKLFF. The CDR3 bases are TGCGCCAGCAGCGCTTCAGGGGGCGCCTTAGAAAAACTGTTTTTT.